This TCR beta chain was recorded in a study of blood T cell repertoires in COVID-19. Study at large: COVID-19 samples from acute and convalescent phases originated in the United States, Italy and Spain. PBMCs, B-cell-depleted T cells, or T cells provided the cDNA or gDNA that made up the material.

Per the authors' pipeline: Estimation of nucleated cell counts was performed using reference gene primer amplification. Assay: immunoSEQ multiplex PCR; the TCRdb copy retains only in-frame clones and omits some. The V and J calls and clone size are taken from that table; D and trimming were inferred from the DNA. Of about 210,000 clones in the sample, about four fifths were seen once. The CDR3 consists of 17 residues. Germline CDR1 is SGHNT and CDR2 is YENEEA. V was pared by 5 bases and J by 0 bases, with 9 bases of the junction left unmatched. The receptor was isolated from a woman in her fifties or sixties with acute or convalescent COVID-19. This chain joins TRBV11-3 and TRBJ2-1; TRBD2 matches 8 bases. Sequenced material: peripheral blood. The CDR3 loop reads CASSRRAGASSYNEQFF. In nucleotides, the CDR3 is TGTGCCAGCAGCCGCAGAGCGGGAGCGAGCTCCTACAATGAGCAGTTCTTC.